The 31 T cell receptor beta chains presented below share a single source sample, sequenced in a study of CD8 T cells in Susac syndrome. With random hexamers, reverse transcription was performed on about 0.5 to 1 ug of RNA. TCRdb called the immunoSEQ multiplex PCR reads again in MiXCR, with one record for every CDR3 protein. The data hold some 300,000 distinct CDR3 sequences, with 70% to 90% observed a single time. Sequenced material: CD8+ T cells from PBMCs. The source of these receptors is a human donor with multiple sclerosis.

The rearrangement links TRBV7-3 to TRBJ2-3; 8 bases line up with TRBD2. The CDR3 totals 16 residues. Germline V gene lookup returns CDR1 SGHTA and CDR2 FQGTGA. The J segment lost 2 bases and the V segment lost 5 bases, leaving 9 bases of the junction unmatched. CDR3 DNA: TGTGCCAGCAGCCCCACCGGAGCGGGGGTCACAGATACGCAGTATTTT. The encoded protein is CASSPTGAGVTDTQYF.

This rearrangement joins TRBV5-4 to TRBJ1-4, with TRBD1 matching over 10 bases. Germline CDR1 SGHNT, CDR2 YYREEE (reference sequence). This CDR3 is 15 amino acids long. V gave up 0 bases and J gave up 8 bases; unmatched junction bases: 4. CDR3 protein: CASSLGTGGTEKLFF. The CDR3 DNA follows: TGTGCCAGCAGCTTGGGGACAGGGGGTACCGAAAAACTGTTTTTT.

This clonotype was picked up one time. The chain employs TRBV6-1 and TRBJ2-3; 11 positions agree with TRBD2. The CDR3 is 16 amino acids. V was clipped by 5 bases and J by 2 bases; unmatched bases: 6. Germline CDR1 reads MNHNS; CDR2 reads SASEGT. The CDR3 nucleotides are TGTGCCAGCAGTCTTAGCGGGGGGGAAGCCACAGATACGCAGTATTTT. This gives the protein CASSLSGGEATDTQYF.

V gene TRBV7-9 combines with J gene TRBJ1-2; the match to TRBD1 covers 8 bases. Per germline, CDR1 SEHNR and CDR2 FQNEAQ (reference sequence). With 0 bases clipped from V and 3 bases from J, the junction kept 6 bases outside the gene matches. This CDR3 has 16 amino acids. The CDR3 DNA is TGTGCCAGCAGCTTAGCGGGGGGACAGGAAGACTATGGCTACACCTTC. Residues: CASSLAGGQEDYGYTF.

The V call is TRBV2, the J call TRBJ1-1; 9 positions match TRBD1. V lost 6 bases, J lost 5 bases, and 10 bases stayed unmatched. Germline loops: CDR1 SNHLY, CDR2 FYNNEI. This CDR3 is 15 amino acids long. DNA of the CDR3: TGTGCCAGCAGGGTAGACAGGGGGGGTCAGACTGAAGCTTTCTTT. It codes for CASRVDRGGQTEAFF.

The chain couples TRBV7-9 to TRBJ2-7; 11 bases align to TRBD2. Germline CDR1 and CDR2: SEHNR and FQNEAQ (reference sequence). The V and J ends lost 5 bases and 2 bases, in that order; junction bases with no gene match: 8. This CDR3 comprises 16 residues. DNA for the CDR3: TGTGCCAGCAGCGATTCCCTAGCGGGGGGTACCTACGAGCAGTACTTC. Its protein is CASSDSLAGGTYEQYF.

The chain has TRBV29-1 and TRBJ2-2, with D hard to call. Trimming left V 1 base short and J 0 bases short, with 15 bases between. The CDR3 runs to 17 residues. Germline loops: CDR1 SQVTM, CDR2 ANQGSEA. Here the CDR3 reads CSVEGFNQPSNTGELFF. CDR3 DNA sequence: TGCAGCGTTGAAGGCTTCAATCAGCCCTCGAACACCGGGGAGCTGTTTTTT.

The rearrangement joins TRBV7-8 to TRBJ2-5; TRBD2 agrees at 12 bases. CDR3 length: 19 amino acids. CDR1 is SGHVS, CDR2 FQNEAQ, per germline. The J segment lost 7 bases and the V segment lost 0 bases, leaving 15 bases of the junction unmatched. The CDR3 nucleotides are TGTGCCAGCAGCTTAGCCCGGGACCTATGGACTAGCGGGGTTGGGACCCAGTACTTC. As protein: CASSLARDLWTSGVGTQYF.

This chain connects TRBV7-9 to TRBJ2-7; a weak D match, TRBD1 (6 bases). The V gene lost 5 bases and the J gene lost 0 bases, with 11 bases spanning the gap. Germline lookup yields CDR1 SEHNR and CDR2 FQNEAQ (reference sequence). CDR3 length equals 14 residues. CDR3 amino acids: CASSHRDNSYEQYF. Written as DNA, the CDR3 is TGTGCCAGCAGCCACAGGGACAACTCCTACGAGCAGTACTTC.

This chain links TRBV11-2 with TRBJ1-1; tentatively, D is TRBD1 (5 bases). The CDR3 has 15 residues. V lost 5 bases and J lost 4, with 17 bases in between. CDR1 SGHAT and CDR2 FQNNGV come from the germline V gene. The CDR3 bases are TGTGCCAGCAGCACCGTCAGGGCGCAGGGCACTGAAGCTTTCTTT. Translating it yields CASSTVRAQGTEAFF.

The chain joins TRBV2 to TRBJ2-4; the D call may be TRBD1 or TRBD2 (5 bases each). Trimming removed 3 bases from V and 7 bases from J, with 13 bases in between. Germline-derived CDR1 and CDR2 are SNHLY and FYNNEI. The CDR3 runs to 14 residues. The CDR3 DNA reads TGTGCCAGCAGTGACGGCCCCTGGGGGAACATTCAGTACTTC. Its translation: CASSDGPWGNIQYF.

The chain links TRBV27 to TRBJ1-3; no definite D call. The V end lost 6 bases, the J end lost 0 bases, and 9 bases lay between the germline ends. CDR1 and CDR2 (germline): MNHEY, SMNVEV (reference sequence). The CDR3 covers 14 residues. CDR3 DNA: TGTGCCAGCAGAGCCCCGGGCTCTGGAAACACCATATATTTT. Its protein product is CASRAPGSGNTIYF.

V and J are TRBV5-1 and TRBJ2-7, with D possibly TRBD2 on 5 matching bases. Trimming shortened V by 4 bases and J by 2 bases, and 16 bases separated the two germline ends. The CDR3 totals 15 residues. Germline CDR1 is SGHRS and CDR2 is YFSETQ. The CDR3 bases are TGCGCCAGCAGCCCACCAGGAGGCCCGACCTACGAGCAGTACTTC. Protein sequence: CASSPPGGPTYEQYF. The full variable domain, completed using reference TRBV5-1 and TRBJ2-7, is KAGVTQTPRYLIKTRGQQVTLSCSPISGHRSVSWYQQTPGQGLQFLFEYFSETQRNKGNFPGRFSGRQFSNSRSEMNVSTLELGDSALYLCASSPPGGPTYEQYFGPGTRLTVT.

CDR3 sequence (DNA): TGTGCCAGCAGCCAAAGTGGACAGGGCGCACCCTATGGCTACACCTTC. Its protein is CASSQSGQGAPYGYTF. The genes are TRBV14 and TRBJ1-2; the match to TRBD1 covers 8 bases. Losses at the gene ends were 2 bases for V and 4 bases for J; bases not matched to a gene: 9. From germline, CDR1 is SGHDN and CDR2 FVKESK. The CDR3 sequence is 16 residues long.

V is TRBV10-3 and J is TRBJ2-7, with D perhaps TRBD1 or TRBD2 (6 bases each). Trimming cost V 0 bases and J 3 bases, with 15 bases left between them. The CDR3 has 16 residues. Germline CDR1 and CDR2: ENHRY and SYGVKD. The CDR3 nucleotides are TGTGCCATCAGTGAGTCGAGGGGGACTGATCACTACGAGCAGTACTTC. Residues: CAISESRGTDHYEQYF.

The chain carries TRBV29-1 and TRBJ1-1, with TRBD1 as a possible D gene (5 bases). Trimming shortened V by 5 bases and J by 5 bases, and 12 bases separated the two germline ends. CDR3 length: 12 amino acids. Germline CDR1 SQVTM, CDR2 ANQGSEA. The CDR3 DNA reads as TGCAGCGTTCTACCCCCAGGGACTGAAGCTTTCTTT. Protein sequence: CSVLPPGTEAFF.

The chain links TRBV9 to TRBJ2-1; D remains ambiguous. CDR3 length: 14 residues. Germline loops: CDR1 SGDLS, CDR2 YYNGEE. Between the trimmed V and J ends, which lost 3 bases and 3 bases, there was a span of 10 bases. In nucleotides, the CDR3 is TGTGCCAGCAGCGAGGGCCAAGGCTACAATGAGCAGTTCTTC. It translates to CASSEGQGYNEQFF.

In DNA form, the CDR3 reads TGCAGTGCTCATCACAACAGGGATGGCACAGATACGCAGTATTTT. It translates to CSAHHNRDGTDTQYF. This chain uses TRBV20-1 with TRBJ2-3, with D perhaps TRBD1 (6 bases). The CDR3 runs 15 residues. CDR1 is DFQATT, CDR2 SNEGSKA, per germline (reference sequence). Trimming shortened V by 5 bases and J by 1 base, and 16 bases separated the two germline ends.

This clonotype was seen a few times. The junction differs from germline at one of its ends, possibly a read error. V is TRBV9 and J is TRBJ2-1; D is possibly TRBD2 (5 bases). CDR3 length equals 13 residues. CDR1 SGDLS and CDR2 YYNGEE come from the germline V gene. The CDR3 loop is CASSDWTANEQFF. CDR3 nucleotides: TGTGCCAGTAGCGATTGGACCGCCAATGAGCAGTTCTTC.

The CDR3, as DNA: TGTGCCAGCAGTTACTCGCGGAGCTCCTACGAGCAGTACTTC. Encoded protein: CASSYSRSSYEQYF. This rearrangement joins TRBV6-5 to TRBJ2-7, with no clear D. The length of the CDR3 is 14 residues. Germline V CDR1 and CDR2: MNHEY, SVGAGI. The V end lost 0 bases, the J end lost 0 bases, and 6 bases lay between the germline ends.

This chain connects TRBV4-3 to TRBJ2-7; D possibly corresponds to TRBD1 (6 bases). Trimming pared 0 bases from V and 0 bases from J, leaving 15 bases between. The length of the CDR3 is 17 residues. CDR1 and CDR2 (germline): LGHNA, YSLEER. The CDR3 spells CASSQDLGTPSSYEQYF. In DNA, the CDR3 is TGCGCCAGCAGCCAAGATCTGGGGACACCGAGCTCCTACGAGCAGTACTTC.

This chain connects TRBV10-3 to TRBJ2-1, with D tentatively TRBD1 or TRBD2 (5 bases each). V was cut by 4 bases and J by 0 bases, with 13 bases left in between. The CDR3 totals 16 residues. In germline, CDR1 is ENHRY, CDR2 SYGVKD. CDR3 coding DNA: TGTGCCATCAGTGGGGGGAATGCTGGCTCCTACAATGAGCAGTTCTTC. Protein: CAISGGNAGSYNEQFF.

CDR3 in amino acids: CASSPSRDRGYQETQYF. DNA for the CDR3: TGTGCCAGCAGCCCTTCCCGGGACAGGGGGTACCAAGAGACCCAGTACTTC. This rearrangement joins TRBV7-9 to TRBJ2-5; TRBD1 aligns across 11 bases. Per germline, CDR1 SEHNR and CDR2 FQNEAQ (reference sequence). This CDR3 contains 17 residues. The V segment lost 5 bases and the J segment 0 bases; nucleotides outside the gene matches: 8. The full variable domain, in which reference TRBV7-9 and TRBJ2-5 provide the parts outside the CDR3, is DTGVSQNPRHKITKRGQNVTFRCDPISEHNRLYWYRQTLGQGPEFLTYFQNEAQLEKSRLLSDRFSAERPKGSFSTLEIQRTEQGDSAMYLCASSPSRDRGYQETQYFGPGTRLLVL.

A few counts support this clonotype. This rearrangement joins TRBV6-1 to TRBJ2-1, with 9 bases fitting TRBD1. Trimming at V came to 8 bases and at J to 6 bases, leaving 5 bases not matched to a gene. CDR1 is MNHNS and CDR2 is SASEGT in the germline V gene. The CDR3 covers 13 residues. The chain's CDR3 is CASGDRESNEQFF. The CDR3 DNA sequence: TGTGCCAGCGGGGACAGGGAGTCCAATGAGCAGTTCTTC.

This chain links TRBV12-3 or TRBV12-4 with TRBJ2-1, with unresolved D. This CDR3 is built from 15 residues. V lost 6 bases to trimming and J lost 0 bases, with 12 bases between them. CDR3 in DNA: TGTGCCAGCAGACACGGAGCAAGCTCCTACAATGAGCAGTTCTTC. Its translation is CASRHGASSYNEQFF.

This clonotype was found once. The chain joins TRBV12-3 or TRBV12-4 to TRBJ1-2, with 7 bases aligning to TRBD1. The trim removed 4 bases at V and 0 bases at J, leaving 14 bases unmatched. The CDR3 is 18 residues long. The CDR3 loop reads CASSSLLAGGTPNYGYTF. The CDR3 region has the DNA TGTGCCAGCAGTTCCCTCCTGGCAGGGGGGACCCCTAACTATGGCTACACCTTC.

The chain is built from TRBV4-3 and TRBJ2-1; D is tentatively TRBD1 or TRBD2 (6 bases each). This CDR3 is built from 17 residues. Trimming took off 1 base at V and 4 bases at J, with 17 bases between the two ends. Germline V lookup: CDR1 LGHNA, CDR2 YSLEER. CDR3 in DNA: TGCGCCAGCAGCCAAGGAGTGCCGGGGGCGAGATACAATGAGCAGTTCTTC. Amino acids: CASSQGVPGARYNEQFF.

This chain joins TRBV5-6 and TRBJ2-7; D gene unclear. Germline V gene sequence: CDR1 SGHDT, CDR2 YYEEEE. The V end was cut by 4 bases, the J end by 3 bases, with 14 bases between. The CDR3 sequence is 14 residues long. The DNA for the CDR3 is TGTGCCAGCAGCCGCGCACAGTCTTACTACGAGCAGTACTTC. Translating gives CASSRAQSYYEQYF. Filled out from reference TRBV5-6 and TRBJ2-7, the complete variable domain reads DAGVTQSPTHLIKTRGQQVTLRCSPKSGHDTVSWYQQALGQGPQFIFQYYEEEERQRGNFPDRFSGHQFPNYSSELNVNALLLGDSALYLCASSRAQSYYEQYFGPGTRLTVT.

This chain connects TRBV30 to TRBJ2-1; D perhaps matches TRBD2 (6 bases). CDR3 size: 15 residues. V lost 0 bases to trimming and J lost 2 bases, with 11 bases between them. Germline V CDR1 and CDR2: GTSNPN, SVGIG (reference sequence). The CDR3 is CAWSVGGGPYNEQFF. In nucleotides, the CDR3 is TGTGCCTGGAGTGTAGGCGGAGGGCCCTACAATGAGCAGTTCTTC.

The V gene is TRBV7-9, the J gene TRBJ2-1; 12 bases are a match to TRBD2. Germline V CDR1 and CDR2: SEHNR, FQNEAQ (reference sequence). V gave up 5 bases and J gave up 5 bases; unmatched junction bases: 13. The length of the CDR3 is 18 residues. The CDR3: CASSPSLGLAGIDNEQFF. Written as DNA, the CDR3 is TGTGCCAGCAGCCCCTCCCTCGGACTAGCGGGAATCGACAATGAGCAGTTCTTC.

The chain joins TRBV4-3 to TRBJ2-1, with no clear D. Germline V gene lookup returns CDR1 LGHNA and CDR2 YSLEER. The CDR3 totals 14 residues. V dropped 0 bases and J dropped 8 bases, with 11 bases sitting between them. The CDR3 region has the DNA TGCGCCAGCAGCCAAGATTCCTTCGACGATGAGCAGTTCTTC. It is translated as CASSQDSFDDEQFF.